Below, one T cell receptor beta chain is given with its context. This clone has a handful of counts. This receptor's antigen is unknown. Nothing much larger sits one base from this clone, and base qualities are not available. The cohort comprised 550 to 700 healthy bone marrow donors. All cohort members were sampled while nominally healthy, although unrecorded immune exposures were likely present. The donor was CMV seropositive and was included in the group of almost 300 seropositive cohort members. A peripheral blood sample was provided by each donor, and peripheral blood mononuclear cells were used for TCR beta sequencing. Genomic DNA was extracted from the blood cell samples with the Qiagen DNeasy Blood Extraction Kit. The data derive from a study of cytomegalovirus exposure and HLA in healthy donors listed by TCRdb under 2017. Regarding the study in general: According to an earlier analysis of several hundred of the donors, about 179 million T cells yielded roughly 110 million unique TCR beta sequences and 276 Gb of sequence data. About 280 gigabases of sequencing data and around 85 million unique TCR sequences made up an early release that covered roughly 670 HLA-typed donors. Of the roughly 420 genotyped donors, less than 85% were placed in the genetic ancestry cluster associated with self-reported Caucasian donors. The study was designed to test whether signatures of past pathogen exposure could be identified by cataloging public T cell receptors. The study profiled the T cell repertoires of some 610 subjects by immunosequencing and related them to cytomegalovirus serostatus. Along with the approximately 650-subject first cohort, a separate validation cohort of over a hundred different subjects was used. To predict cytomegalovirus infection status, the study brought together high-throughput TCR immunosequencing, statistical association of individual TCRs with disease status, and machine learning. To study patterns of TCR occurrence, a later analysis re-analyzed previously published TCR beta repertoires from 500 to 850 donors and added high-resolution HLA genotyping. Rather than using new phenotypic data, the later analysis identified candidate immune exposures from TCR beta sequences and from how often those sequences occurred across donors. To decide whether each TCR beta V gene segment behaved as functional or pseudogenic, an earlier analysis of approximately 600 of the donors relied on high-throughput TCR beta sequencing. Alongside the repertoire data, information on donor age, sex, ethnicity and CMV serostatus was compiled. Genome-wide SNP genotypes for about 60% of the 666 donors were used in a later genetic analysis, which treated that subset as a discovery cohort. Every repertoire in the discovery cohort had been generated on one and the same sequencing platform. Both class I and class II loci were covered by HLA typing, at four-digit resolution. Typing coverage differed by locus: A, B, C, DRB1 and DQB1 were typed in about 629-640 donors, DQA1 in around 500, DPA1 in around 600, and DPB1 in 400 to 490. A handful of DR-DQ haplotypes were handled as single units for association and clustering because linkage in the cohort was strong. Among some 410 genotyped donors of the cohort, an average of 235,054 unique TCR beta nucleotide sequences were sequenced per donor, about a sixth of them non-productive. Overall study results and their limits: It was suggested by the authors that the approach could potentially be generalized to other disease states and immunological phenotypes. The earlier analysis of some 540 of the donors excluded some 15 rarely observed V segments, including chromosome 9 orphons, because counts were too low. HLA typing was unavailable for some donors at each locus, so association tests used only the typed subset. This cohort had only TCR beta chains sequenced, and the lack of alpha or paired-chain data limited which features could be detected. In a later analysis, about 17,000 TCR beta sequences were associated with specific HLA alleles at a false discovery rate of 0.05. A further reported finding was that TCR beta sequences accurately predicted the HLA-A and HLA-B alleles for most subjects in the first cohort. Correlated functional status among segregating V segments might reflect linkage disequilibrium, but an unknown experimental factor could not be ruled out. Broadly in line with IMGT annotations, most TCR beta V segments showed up in productive rearrangements about 90% or about 30% of the time in an earlier analysis of 587 of the donors. In a later analysis, TCR association rates were found to vary across HLA loci, with the most associated TCRs seen for DRB1 alleles and the fewest for HLA-C alleles. While some public TCRs were present in many individuals, most TCR sequences turned up only very rarely across donors. Cytomegalovirus status was reported to be diagnosed by the classifier with high specificity and sensitivity in both the original and validation cohorts. V-gene and J-gene trimming of TCR beta chains was associated with a missense DCLRE1C variant in a later genetic analysis, and the association was replicated in an independent cohort. Several of the top co-occurrence clusters appeared to be linked to parvovirus B19, influenza, CMV and Epstein-Barr virus, according to a later analysis. Strong co-occurrence of HLA alleles, especially DR and DQ, made assigning TCR associations to individual alleles difficult. In vitro tests confirmed that three of the cytomegalovirus-associated TCR beta chains recognize cytomegalovirus antigens. A total of 150 to 200 TCR beta chains were listed by the study as associated with cytomegalovirus. In a later analysis, HLA-associated TCR beta chains showed more clonal expansion and lower generation probabilities than non-associated chains that were equally common. Because the 87-base-pair reads could not distinguish some IMGT-functional V segments, including TRBV6-2 and TRBV6-3, those segments were excluded. According to a later genetic analysis, donors in an Asian-associated ancestry cluster had fewer N-insertions in productive TCRs than the approximately 610-donor mean. A group of highly shared sequence variants was considered likely to be a technical artifact of the sequencing pipeline. The only immune exposure information available for the cohort was CMV serostatus. The presence/absence analyses assumed that sequencing depth was roughly uniform across donors, and that assumption may not be true. Most CMV-associated TCR beta chains appeared to be HLA-restricted in a later analysis, and the HLA associations seemed to be driven largely by CMV exposure.

Library preparation employed the immunoSEQ multiplex PCR assay. The multiplex PCR relied on a mix of 60 forward primers for TCR Vbeta segments and 13 reverse primers for TCR Jbeta segments. A multiplex PCR assay on genomic DNA amplified the CDR3 region of rearranged TCR beta genes. On the Illumina HiSeq System, the amplified TCR beta libraries were sequenced as 87-base-pair reads. As for how the authors treated the data: A later analysis tallied 75 million to 85 million unique TCR beta chains across the 666 repertoires, and 10 million to 11 million of those chains were shared by two or more donors. To remove PCR and sequencing errors, raw reads were error-corrected and collapsed into unique sequences using a nearest-neighbor algorithm that merged closely related sequences. V, D and J gene segments were assigned by aligning CDR3 sequences to IMGT reference sequences. For a sequence to be retained, at least a six-nucleotide match to both a V gene segment and a J gene segment was required. Rearrangements were called productive when the CDR3 lacked stop codons and stayed in frame with V and J; all others were non-productive. Following IMGT convention, CDR3 was defined as the stretch from the second conserved V-encoded cysteine up to the conserved J-encoded phenylalanine. Sequences without an unambiguous match to a single V gene segment were excluded from the earlier analysis of approximately 560 of the donors. An earlier analysis of over 450 of the donors classified V segments as functional when productive rearrangements were above 56.7% and as segregating when the standard deviation between donors was above 5%. A statistical classification framework was built for diagnosing cytomegalovirus status from the catalog of TCR beta chain sequences. A later analysis assigned V and J genes by comparing TCR nucleotide sequences with IMGT/GENE-DB human TR gene sequences. Using the TCRdist pipeline, a later analysis assigned CDR3 sequences along with most-parsimonious VDJ recombination scenarios. A later analysis defined each TCR beta chain by its CDR3 amino acid sequence plus V-gene family, and excluded reads lacking a unique V-gene family. A later analysis removed 592 highly shared, low-generation-probability nucleotide sequences to deal with suspected cross-contamination and a sequencing artifact. For each public chain, a later analysis derived a clonal expansion index from normalized ranks of inferred template counts within each repertoire. In a later analysis, generation probabilities were computed with a VDJ recombination model fitted to out-of-frame rearrangements, and the resulting probabilities were checked against IGoR. Hypergeometric tests were used in a later analysis to score TCR-TCR, TCR-HLA and TCR-CMV co-occurrence, with a repertoire-size bias correction applied to the TCR pairs. To estimate false discovery rates, a later analysis permuted the HLA or CMV assignments 20 times. A later analysis grouped co-occurring TCRs with DBSCAN, adding TCRdist sequence similarity when clustering within HLA-allele-positive subsets. Co-occurrence clustering excluded repertoires with fewer than 30,000 or more than 120,000 public chains, plus five with anomalous nucleotide sharing. TCRdb carries this immuneACCESS record with in-frame sequences only. Its versions omit some clonotypes, under half of them owing to an unresolved V gene in the studies checked, with the rest unexplained. V and J calls plus clone size are reproduced from that table; the DNA served to infer D and trimming. Within this sample are around 150,000 clones, with approximately 80% of them counted one time only. The ten largest clones add up to 8.5% to 10% of the sample.

The germline V gene encodes CDR1 MGHRA and CDR2 YSYEKL. Measured from the cysteine to the phenylalanine, the CDR3 is 15 residues long. Here the CDR3 DNA is all that survives: 45 bases in frame from base 1. Trimming removed 4 bases from V and 6 bases from J; the gene matches leave 8 bases unexplained. Recombination joined TRBV4-1 with TRBJ2-2, and 7 junction bases match TRBD2. Source material: PBMCs. The clonotype comes from a man between 18 and 35 years old in good health and CMV-seropositive. The DNA reads TGCGCCAGCAGCCGAAAAGGCGGGAGTGCCGGGGAGCTGTTTTTT. Its protein reads: CASSRKGGSAGELFF.